These 6 T cell receptor beta chains were sequenced from one sample in a study of blood T cell repertoires in COVID-19 (dated by TCRdb to 2020 to 2022). The library relied on the immunoSEQ multiplex PCR assay. This immuneACCESS table, as held by TCRdb, lists in-frame sequences with V and J called but not all clones. Of the missing ones, under half trace to an unresolved V gene in checked studies; the others have no known cause. A total of about 160,000 clones appear in this sample, 80% to 90% of them only once. The ten largest clones represent about 1% of the sample. The sample consisted of peripheral blood. The receptors stem from a man aged 35 to 55 with acute or convalescent COVID-19.

This chain connects TRBV3-1 (or the pseudogene TRBV3-2) to TRBJ2-4; D is unresolved. V lost 6 bases to trimming and J lost 2 bases, with 11 bases between them. This CDR3 has 14 residues. Germline assignment: CDR1 LGHDT and CDR2 YNNKEL (reference sequence). CDR3 sequence reads: CASSEWATKNIQYF. The CDR3 coding sequence is TGTGCCAGCAGTGAGTGGGCCACCAAAAACATTCAGTACTTC.

The J gene is TRBJ2-1, the V gene TRBV4-2, with a tentative D call TRBD2 (5 bases). V shed 6 bases and J shed 9 bases, with 12 bases lying between them. The CDR3 contains 12 residues. The germline V gene encodes CDR1 LGHNA and CDR2 YNFKEQ. This chain's CDR3 is CASRPDYREQFF. The CDR3 DNA reads TGTGCCAGCAGACCCGACTACCGTGAGCAGTTCTTC.

V is TRBV4-3 and J is TRBJ1-2; 10 nucleotides line up with TRBD1. This CDR3 is 17 amino acids long. V lost 2 bases to trimming and J lost 8 bases; unmatched junction nucleotides: 14. Germline loops: CDR1 LGHNA, CDR2 YSLEER. The CDR3 bases are TGCGCCAGCAGCCAATCAGGCGGACGCGGACAGGGGGACGGCTACACCTTC. This sequence encodes CASSQSGGRGQGDGYTF.

As to this clone: At the DNA level, this CDR3 is encoded by other sequences in the same sample as well. V usage is TRBV24-1 and J usage is TRBJ2-3; TRBD1 aligns across 8 bases. The germline CDR1 and CDR2 sequences are KGHDR and SFDVKD. This CDR3 is 12 amino acids long. V was clipped by 10 bases and J by 3 bases; unmatched bases: 2. CDR3 amino acids: CATGDRTDTQYF. The CDR3 coding sequence is TGTGCCACGGGGGACAGGACAGATACGCAGTATTTT.

The chain combines TRBV6-5 with TRBJ2-2, with unresolved D. V was shortened by 11 bases and J by 2 bases, with 12 bases between the two germline ends. The CDR3 totals 13 residues. From germline, CDR1 is MNHEY and CDR2 SVGAGI. For the CDR3, the DNA is TGTGCCGTAGGAGACTCCAACACCGGGGAGCTGTTTTTT. As protein: CAVGDSNTGELFF.

The gene calls are TRBV9 and TRBJ2-1; 9 bases match TRBD2. Germline trimming cut 6 bases from V and 5 bases from J; bases unmatched to any gene: 6. Germline V gene lookup returns CDR1 SGDLS and CDR2 YYNGEE. This CDR3 region has 14 residues. CDR3 in amino acids: CASTGTSLNNEQFF. The DNA for the CDR3 is TGTGCCAGCACCGGGACTAGCCTTAACAATGAGCAGTTCTTC.